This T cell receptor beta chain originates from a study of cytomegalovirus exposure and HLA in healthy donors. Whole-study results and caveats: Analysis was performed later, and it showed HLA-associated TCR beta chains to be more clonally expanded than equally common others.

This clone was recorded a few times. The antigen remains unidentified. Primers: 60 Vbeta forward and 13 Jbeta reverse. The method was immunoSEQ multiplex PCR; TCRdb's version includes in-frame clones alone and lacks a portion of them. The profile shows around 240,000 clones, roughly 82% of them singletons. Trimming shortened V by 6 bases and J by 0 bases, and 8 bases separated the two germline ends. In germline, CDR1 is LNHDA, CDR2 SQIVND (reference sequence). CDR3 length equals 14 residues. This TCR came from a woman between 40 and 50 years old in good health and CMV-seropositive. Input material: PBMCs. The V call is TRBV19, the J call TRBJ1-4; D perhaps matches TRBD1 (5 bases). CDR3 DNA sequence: TGTGCCAGTAGAGAGACAGCAACTAATGAAAAACTGTTTTTT. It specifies CASRETATNEKLFF.